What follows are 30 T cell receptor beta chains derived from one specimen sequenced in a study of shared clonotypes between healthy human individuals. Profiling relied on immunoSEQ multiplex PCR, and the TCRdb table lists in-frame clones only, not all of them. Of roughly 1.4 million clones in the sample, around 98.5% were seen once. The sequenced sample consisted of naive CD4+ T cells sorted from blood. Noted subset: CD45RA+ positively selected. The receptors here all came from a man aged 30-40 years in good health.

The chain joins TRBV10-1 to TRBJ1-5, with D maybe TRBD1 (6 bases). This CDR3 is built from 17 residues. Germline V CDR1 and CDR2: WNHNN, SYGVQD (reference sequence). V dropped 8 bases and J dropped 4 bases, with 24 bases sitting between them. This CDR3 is CASYLMARGWRNQPQHF. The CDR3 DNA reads TGCGCCAGCTACCTAATGGCCAGGGGTTGGAGGAATCAGCCCCAGCATTTT.

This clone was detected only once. CDR3 sequence (DNA): TGTGCCATCAGTGATCGAGGCAGGGAAACCTACGAGCAGTACTTC. This gives the protein CAISDRGRETYEQYF. The gene calls are TRBV10-3 and TRBJ2-7; weak D call: TRBD1 (5 bases). Trimming pared 3 bases from V and 2 bases from J, leaving 14 bases between. This CDR3 is 15 amino acids long. Germline loops: CDR1 ENHRY, CDR2 SYGVKD.

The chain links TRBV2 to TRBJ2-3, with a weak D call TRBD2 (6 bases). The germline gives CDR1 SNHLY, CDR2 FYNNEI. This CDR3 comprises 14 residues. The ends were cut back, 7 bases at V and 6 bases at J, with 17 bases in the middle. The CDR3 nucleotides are TGTGCCAGCAAGGAGTCGGGAGTACCGGATACGCAGTATTTT. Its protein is CASKESGVPDTQYF.

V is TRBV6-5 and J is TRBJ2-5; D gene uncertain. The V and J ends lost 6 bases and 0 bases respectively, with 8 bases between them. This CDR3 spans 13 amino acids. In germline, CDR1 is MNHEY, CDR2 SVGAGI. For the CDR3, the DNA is TGTGCCAGCAGACAGAGGTACCAAGAGACCCAGTACTTC. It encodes CASRQRYQETQYF.

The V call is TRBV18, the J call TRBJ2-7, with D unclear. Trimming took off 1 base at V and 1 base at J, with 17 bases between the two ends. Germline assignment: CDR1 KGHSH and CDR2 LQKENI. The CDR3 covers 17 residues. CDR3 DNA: TGTGCCAGCTCACCACAGGTTCCCGGCTCTTTTTCCTACGAGCAGTACTTC. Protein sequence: CASSPQVPGSFSYEQYF.

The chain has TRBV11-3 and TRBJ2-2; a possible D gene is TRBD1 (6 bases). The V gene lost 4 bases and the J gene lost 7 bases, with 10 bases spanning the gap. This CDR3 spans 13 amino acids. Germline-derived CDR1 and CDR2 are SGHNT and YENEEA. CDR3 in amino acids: CASSSRGIGELFF. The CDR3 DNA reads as TGTGCCAGCAGCTCCAGGGGAATCGGGGAGCTGTTTTTT.

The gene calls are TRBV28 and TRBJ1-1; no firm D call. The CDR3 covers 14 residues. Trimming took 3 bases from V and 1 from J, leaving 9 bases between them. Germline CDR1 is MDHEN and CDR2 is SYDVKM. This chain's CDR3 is CASSFPRSNTEAFF. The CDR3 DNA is TGTGCCAGCAGTTTCCCCAGATCGAACACTGAAGCTTTCTTT.

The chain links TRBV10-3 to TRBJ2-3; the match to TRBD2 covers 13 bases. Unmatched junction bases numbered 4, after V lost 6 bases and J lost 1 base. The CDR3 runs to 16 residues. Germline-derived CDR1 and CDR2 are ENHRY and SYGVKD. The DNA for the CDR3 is TGTGCCATCAGCCCGACTAGCGGGGGGCGCACAGATACGCAGTATTTT. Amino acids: CAISPTSGGRTDTQYF.

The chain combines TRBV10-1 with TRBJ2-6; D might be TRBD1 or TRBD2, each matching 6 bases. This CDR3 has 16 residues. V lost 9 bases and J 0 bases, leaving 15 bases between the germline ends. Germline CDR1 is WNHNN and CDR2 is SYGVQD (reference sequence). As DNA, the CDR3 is TGCGCCAGATTAGACAGGACTAACTCTGGGGCCAACGTCCTGACTTTC. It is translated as CARLDRTNSGANVLTF.

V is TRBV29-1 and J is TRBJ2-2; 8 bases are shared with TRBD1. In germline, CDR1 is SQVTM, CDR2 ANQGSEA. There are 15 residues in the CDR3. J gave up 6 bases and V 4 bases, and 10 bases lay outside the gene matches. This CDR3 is CSVAPGGAVAGELFF. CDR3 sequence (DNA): TGCAGCGTTGCGCCAGGGGGCGCGGTAGCCGGGGAGCTGTTTTTT.

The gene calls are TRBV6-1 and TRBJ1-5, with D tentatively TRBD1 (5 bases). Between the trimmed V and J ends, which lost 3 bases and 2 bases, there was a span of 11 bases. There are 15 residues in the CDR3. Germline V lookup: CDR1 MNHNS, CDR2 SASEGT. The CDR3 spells CASSEGPLGNQPQHF. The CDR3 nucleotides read TGTGCCAGCAGTGAGGGACCCCTAGGCAATCAGCCCCAGCATTTT.

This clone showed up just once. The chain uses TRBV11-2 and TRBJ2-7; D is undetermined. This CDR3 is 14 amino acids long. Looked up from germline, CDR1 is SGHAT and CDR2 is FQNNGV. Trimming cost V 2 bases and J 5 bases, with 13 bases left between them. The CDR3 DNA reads TGTGCCAGCAGCTTAATTTCTGGGTACGACGAGCAGTACTTC. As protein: CASSLISGYDEQYF.

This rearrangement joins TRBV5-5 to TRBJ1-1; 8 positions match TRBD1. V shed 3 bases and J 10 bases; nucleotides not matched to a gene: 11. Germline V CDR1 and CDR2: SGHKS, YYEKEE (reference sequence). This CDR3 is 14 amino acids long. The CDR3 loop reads CASSWNRGAIGAFF. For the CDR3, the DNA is TGTGCCAGCAGCTGGAACAGGGGGGCTATTGGAGCTTTCTTT.

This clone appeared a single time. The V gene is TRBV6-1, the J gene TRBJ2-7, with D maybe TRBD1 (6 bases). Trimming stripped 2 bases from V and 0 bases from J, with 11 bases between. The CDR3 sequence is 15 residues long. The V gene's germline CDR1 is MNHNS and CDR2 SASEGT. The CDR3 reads CASSEFRTVSYEQYF. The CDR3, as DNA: TGTGCCAGCAGTGAATTCCGGACAGTCTCCTACGAGCAGTACTTC.

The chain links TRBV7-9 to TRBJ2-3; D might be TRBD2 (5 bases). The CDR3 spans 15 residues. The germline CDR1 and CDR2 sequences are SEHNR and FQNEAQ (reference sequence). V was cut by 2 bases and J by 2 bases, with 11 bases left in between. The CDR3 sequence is CASSLRVGNTDTQYF. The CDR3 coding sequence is TGTGCCAGCAGCTTACGGGTCGGGAACACAGATACGCAGTATTTT.

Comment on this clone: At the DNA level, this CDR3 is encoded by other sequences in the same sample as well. The CDR3 is CASSPLDTSYEQYF. CDR3 DNA: TGTGCCAGCTCACCACTTGACACGTCCTACGAGCAGTACTTC. The chain combines TRBV18 with TRBJ2-7, with D unresolved. With 1 base removed from V and 1 base from J, the gap between germline ends came to 8 bases. Germline V lookup: CDR1 KGHSH, CDR2 LQKENI. CDR3 size: 14 residues.

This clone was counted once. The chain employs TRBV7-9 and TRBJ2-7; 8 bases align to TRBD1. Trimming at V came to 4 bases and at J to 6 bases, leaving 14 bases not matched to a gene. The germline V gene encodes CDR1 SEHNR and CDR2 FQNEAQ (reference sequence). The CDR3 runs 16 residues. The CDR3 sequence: CASSSTTPGGGGEQYF. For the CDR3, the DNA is TGTGCCAGCAGCTCAACTACTCCAGGGGGCGGAGGCGAGCAGTACTTC. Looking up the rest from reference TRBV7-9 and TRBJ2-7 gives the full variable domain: DTGVSQNPRHKITKRGQNVTFRCDPISEHNRLYWYRQTLGQGPEFLTYFQNEAQLEKSRLLSDRFSAERPKGSFSTLEIQRTEQGDSAMYLCASSSTTPGGGGEQYFGPGTRLTVT.

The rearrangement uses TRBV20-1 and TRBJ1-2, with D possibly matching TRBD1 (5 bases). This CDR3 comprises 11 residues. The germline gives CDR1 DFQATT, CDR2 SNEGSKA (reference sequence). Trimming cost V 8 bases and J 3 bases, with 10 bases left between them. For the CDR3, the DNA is TGCAGTCCAGGGACTTACTATGGCTACACCTTC. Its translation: CSPGTYYGYTF.

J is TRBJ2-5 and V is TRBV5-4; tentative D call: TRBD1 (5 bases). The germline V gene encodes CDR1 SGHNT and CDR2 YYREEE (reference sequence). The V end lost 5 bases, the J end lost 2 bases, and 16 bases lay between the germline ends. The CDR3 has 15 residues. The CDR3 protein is CASSDGGHQQETQYF. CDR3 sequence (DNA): TGTGCCAGCAGTGATGGCGGACACCAACAAGAGACCCAGTACTTC.

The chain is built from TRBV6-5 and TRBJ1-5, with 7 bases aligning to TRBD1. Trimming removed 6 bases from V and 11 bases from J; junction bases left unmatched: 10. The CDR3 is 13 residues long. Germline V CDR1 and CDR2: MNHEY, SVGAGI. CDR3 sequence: CASRQNRGGSQHF. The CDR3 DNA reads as TGTGCCAGCAGGCAGAACAGGGGTGGGTCCCAGCATTTT.

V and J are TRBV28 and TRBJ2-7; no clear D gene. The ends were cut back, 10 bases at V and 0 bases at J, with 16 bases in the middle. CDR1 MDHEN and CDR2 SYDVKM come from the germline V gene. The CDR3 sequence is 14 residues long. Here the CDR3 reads CATLTPGSSYEQYF. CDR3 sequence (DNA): TGTGCCACCTTAACCCCCGGCAGCTCCTACGAGCAGTACTTC.

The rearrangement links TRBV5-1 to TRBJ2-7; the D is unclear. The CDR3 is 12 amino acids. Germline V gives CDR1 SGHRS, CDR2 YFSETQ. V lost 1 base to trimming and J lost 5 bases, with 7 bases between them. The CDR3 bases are TGCGCCAGCAGCTTGTCCAGACACGAGCAGTACTTC. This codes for CASSLSRHEQYF.

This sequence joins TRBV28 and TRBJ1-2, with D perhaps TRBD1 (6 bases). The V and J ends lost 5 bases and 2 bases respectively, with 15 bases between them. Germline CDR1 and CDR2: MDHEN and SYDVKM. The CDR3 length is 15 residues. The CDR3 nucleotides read TGTGCCAGCAGTGCCCCAGGGCAGGGGAACTATGGCTACACCTTC. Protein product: CASSAPGQGNYGYTF.

In nucleotides, the CDR3 is TGTGCCAGCTCACTCACGACTGCCGCCGAGCAGTACTTC. This sequence encodes CASSLTTAAEQYF. The chain joins TRBV18 to TRBJ2-7; D is undetermined. The CDR3 is made up of 13 amino acids. Germline V lookup: CDR1 KGHSH, CDR2 LQKENI. Trimming removed 4 bases from V and 6 bases from J, with 13 bases in between.

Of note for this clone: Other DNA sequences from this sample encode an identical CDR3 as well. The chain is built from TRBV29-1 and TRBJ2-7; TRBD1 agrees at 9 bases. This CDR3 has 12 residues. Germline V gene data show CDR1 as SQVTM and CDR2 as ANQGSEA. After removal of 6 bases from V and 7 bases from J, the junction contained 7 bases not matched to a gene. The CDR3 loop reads CSVGTGLDEQYF. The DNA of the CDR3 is TGCAGCGTGGGGACAGGGTTAGATGAGCAGTACTTC.

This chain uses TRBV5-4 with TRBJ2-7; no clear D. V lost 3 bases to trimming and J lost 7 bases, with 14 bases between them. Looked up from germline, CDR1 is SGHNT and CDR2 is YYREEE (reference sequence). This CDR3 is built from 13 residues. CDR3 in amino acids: CASSSSLSWEQYF. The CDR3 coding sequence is TGTGCCAGCAGCTCCTCACTTTCCTGGGAGCAGTACTTC.

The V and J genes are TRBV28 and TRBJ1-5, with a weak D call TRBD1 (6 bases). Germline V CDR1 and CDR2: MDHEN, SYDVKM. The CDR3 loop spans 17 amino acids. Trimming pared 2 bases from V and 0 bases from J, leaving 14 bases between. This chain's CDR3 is CASSLADRTYSNQPQHF. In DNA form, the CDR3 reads TGTGCCAGCAGTTTAGCGGACAGAACGTATAGCAATCAGCCCCAGCATTTT.

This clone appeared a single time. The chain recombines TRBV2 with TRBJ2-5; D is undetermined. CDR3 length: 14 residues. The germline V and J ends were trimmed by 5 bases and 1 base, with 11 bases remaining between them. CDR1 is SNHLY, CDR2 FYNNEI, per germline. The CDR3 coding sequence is TGTGCCAGCAGTCTGATACTCTTCCAAGAGACCCAGTACTTC. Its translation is CASSLILFQETQYF.

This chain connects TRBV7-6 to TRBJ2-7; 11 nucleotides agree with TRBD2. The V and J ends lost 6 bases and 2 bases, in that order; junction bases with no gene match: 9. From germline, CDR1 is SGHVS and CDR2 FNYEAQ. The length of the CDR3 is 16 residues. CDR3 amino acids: CASSQRTSGGTYEQYF. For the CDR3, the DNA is TGTGCCAGCAGTCAACGCACTAGCGGGGGTACCTACGAGCAGTACTTC.

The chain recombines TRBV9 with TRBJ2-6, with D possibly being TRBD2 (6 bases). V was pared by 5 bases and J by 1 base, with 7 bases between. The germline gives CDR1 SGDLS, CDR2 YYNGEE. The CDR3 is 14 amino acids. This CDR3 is CASREGSGANVLTF. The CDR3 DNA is TGTGCCAGCAGGGAGGGGTCTGGGGCCAACGTCCTGACTTTC.